This T cell receptor (beta chain) came from a study of blood T cell repertoires in COVID-19. Study details: Both acute and convalescent COVID-19 samples were obtained from the United States, Italy and Spain. The cDNA or gDNA used as material had been derived from T cells, B-cell-depleted T cells, or PBMCs.

As originally analysed: The assay estimated nucleated cells by amplifying reference gene primers. Assay used: immunoSEQ multiplex PCR; TCRdb lists only in-frame clones, some missing. Clone size and the V and J calls come from that table; the DNA yielded D and trimming. The sample carries approximately 250,000 clones, about 80% recorded once. The study drew participants aged about 18 to 89 years from under 30 US areas. This CDR3 is 16 amino acids long. Germline-derived CDR1 and CDR2 are ENHRY and SYGVKD. Trimming shortened V by 0 bases and J by 7 bases, and 16 bases separated the two germline ends. The rearrangement joins TRBV10-3 to TRBJ1-5; D is perhaps TRBD1 (6 bases). The clonotype was recovered from a man between 40 and 49 years old who had recovered from COVID-19. Sequenced: PBMCs or T cells enriched from blood (not recorded which). The DNA for the CDR3 is TGTGCCATCAGTGAGTCGTTACAGGGCATAGGGCAGCCCCAGCATTTT. Translation gives CAISESLQGIGQPQHF.